The clone carrying this T cell receptor (beta chain) has only one observation. The germline gives CDR1 LNHDA, CDR2 SQIVND (reference sequence). There are 16 residues in the CDR3. The germline V and J ends were trimmed by 7 bases and 0 bases, with 16 bases remaining between them. The sample comes from a study of blood T cell repertoires in COVID-19. Study summary: Acute and convalescent COVID-19 samples came from the United States, Italy and Spain.

In the source study's methods: Amplifying reference gene primers gave estimates of nucleated cell counts. Profiled with immunoSEQ multiplex PCR; TCRdb holds only in-frame clones, not every one. Clone size and the V and J calls come from that table; the DNA yielded D and trimming. The repertoire holds 300,000 to 350,000 clones, around 90% seen once, with under 7% in the top ten. Patients from Seattle were sampled longitudinally, starting during active infection. V gene TRBV19 combines with J gene TRBJ1-5; TRBD1 might be the D (6 bases). Sequenced input: peripheral blood. The clonotype originates from a woman in her twenties or thirties with COVID-19, enrolled during active disease. The CDR3 sequence is CASKEAQGISNQPQHF. The CDR3 bases are TGTGCCAGTAAAGAGGCCCAGGGGATTAGCAATCAGCCCCAGCATTTT.